This T cell receptor beta chain was recovered during a study of shared clonotypes between healthy human individuals. Study overall: The composition of the donors was a couple of women and a few men aged 18 to 49. Study-wide points: Clonotype sharing among donors, it was expected, would be affected by sequencing depth.

A remark on this clone: Its antigen is currently unknown.

Splitting the CD4+ cells yielded a CD45RA+ naive subset and a CD45RA-negative memory subset. Some clones are missing from TCRdb's copy, which holds only in-frame ones; the method was immunoSEQ multiplex PCR. The top ten hold approximately 0.45% of the sample, which has about 1.5 million clones, around 98% seen once. Trimming at V came to 4 bases and at J to 8 bases, leaving 6 bases not matched to a gene. The CDR3 contains 15 residues. In germline, CDR1 is LNHNV, CDR2 YYDKDF (reference sequence). This TCR came from a man younger than 40 in good health. The chain joins TRBV15 to TRBJ2-2; 11 nucleotides match TRBD1. The material sequenced was naive CD4+ T cells sorted from blood. Subset specified: CD45RA+ positively selected. The CDR3 loop is CATSTRTGGLGELFF. DNA for the CDR3: TGTGCCACCAGCACTAGGACAGGGGGCTTAGGGGAGCTGTTTTTT.